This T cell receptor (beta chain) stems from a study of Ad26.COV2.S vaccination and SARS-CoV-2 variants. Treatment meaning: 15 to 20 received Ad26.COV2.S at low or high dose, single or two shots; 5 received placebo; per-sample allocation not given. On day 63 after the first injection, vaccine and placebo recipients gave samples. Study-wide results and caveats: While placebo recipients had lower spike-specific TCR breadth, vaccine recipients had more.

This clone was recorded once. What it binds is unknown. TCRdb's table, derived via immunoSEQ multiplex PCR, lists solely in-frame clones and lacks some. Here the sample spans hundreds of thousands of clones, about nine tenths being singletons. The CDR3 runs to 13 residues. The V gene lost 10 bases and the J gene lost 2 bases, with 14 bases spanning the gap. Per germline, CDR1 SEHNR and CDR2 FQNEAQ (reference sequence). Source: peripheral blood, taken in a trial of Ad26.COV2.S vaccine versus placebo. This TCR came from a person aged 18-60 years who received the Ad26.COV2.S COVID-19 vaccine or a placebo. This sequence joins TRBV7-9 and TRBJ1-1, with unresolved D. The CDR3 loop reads CATHLWGNTEAFF. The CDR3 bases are TGTGCCACCCACCTTTGGGGAAACACTGAAGCTTTCTTT.